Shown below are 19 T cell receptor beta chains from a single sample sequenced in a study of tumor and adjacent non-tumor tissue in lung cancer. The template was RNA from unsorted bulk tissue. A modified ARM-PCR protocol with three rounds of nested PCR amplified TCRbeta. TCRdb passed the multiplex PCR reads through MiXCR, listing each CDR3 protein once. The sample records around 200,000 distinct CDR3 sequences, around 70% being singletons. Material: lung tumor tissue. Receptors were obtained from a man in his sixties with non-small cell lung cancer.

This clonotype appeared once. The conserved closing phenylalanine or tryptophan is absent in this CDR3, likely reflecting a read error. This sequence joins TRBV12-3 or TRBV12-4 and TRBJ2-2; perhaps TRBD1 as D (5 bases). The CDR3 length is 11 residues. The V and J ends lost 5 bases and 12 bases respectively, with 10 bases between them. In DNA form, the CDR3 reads TGTGCCAGCAGTCCCAGGGAAAAGCTGTTTTAT. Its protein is CASSPREKLFY.

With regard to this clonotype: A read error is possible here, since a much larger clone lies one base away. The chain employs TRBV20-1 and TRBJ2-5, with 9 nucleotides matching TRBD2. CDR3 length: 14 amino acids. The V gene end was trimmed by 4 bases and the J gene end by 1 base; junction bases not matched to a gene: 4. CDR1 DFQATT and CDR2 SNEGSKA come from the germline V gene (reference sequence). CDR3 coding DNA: TGCAGTGCTACCATAGCGGGGGCCCAAGAGACCCAGTACTTC. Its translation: CSATIAGAQETQYF.

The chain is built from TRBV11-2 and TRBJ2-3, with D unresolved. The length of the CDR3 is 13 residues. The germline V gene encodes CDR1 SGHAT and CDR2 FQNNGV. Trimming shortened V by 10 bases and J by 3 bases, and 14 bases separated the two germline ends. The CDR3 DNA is TGTGCCAACTGCTTATACGGAACAGATACGCAGTATTTT. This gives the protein CANCLYGTDTQYF.

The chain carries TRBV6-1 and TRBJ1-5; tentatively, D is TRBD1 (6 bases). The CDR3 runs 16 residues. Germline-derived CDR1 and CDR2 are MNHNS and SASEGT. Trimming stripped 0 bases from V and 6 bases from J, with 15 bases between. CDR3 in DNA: TGTGCCAGCAGTGAAGCGAAATGGGAGGGGGTTCAGCCCCAGCATTTT. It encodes CASSEAKWEGVQPQHF.

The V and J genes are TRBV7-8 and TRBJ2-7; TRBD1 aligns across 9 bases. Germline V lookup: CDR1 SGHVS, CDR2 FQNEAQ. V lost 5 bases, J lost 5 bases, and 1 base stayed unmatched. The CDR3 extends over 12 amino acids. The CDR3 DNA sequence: TGTGCCAGCAGCCGGACAGGGGACGAGCAGTACTTC. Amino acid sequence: CASSRTGDEQYF.

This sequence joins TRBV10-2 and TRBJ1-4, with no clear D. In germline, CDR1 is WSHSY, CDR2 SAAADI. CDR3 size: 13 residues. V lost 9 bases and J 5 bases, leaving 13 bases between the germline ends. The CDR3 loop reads CASTVASNEKLFF. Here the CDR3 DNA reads TGCGCCAGTACTGTGGCCTCGAATGAAAAACTGTTTTTT.

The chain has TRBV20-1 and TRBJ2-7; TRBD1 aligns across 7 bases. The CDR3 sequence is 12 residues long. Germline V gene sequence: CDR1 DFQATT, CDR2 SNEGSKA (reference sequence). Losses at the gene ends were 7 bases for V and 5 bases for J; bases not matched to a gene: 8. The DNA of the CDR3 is TGCAGTGGACTTAGGCAGGGGGACGAGCAGTACTTC. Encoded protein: CSGLRQGDEQYF.

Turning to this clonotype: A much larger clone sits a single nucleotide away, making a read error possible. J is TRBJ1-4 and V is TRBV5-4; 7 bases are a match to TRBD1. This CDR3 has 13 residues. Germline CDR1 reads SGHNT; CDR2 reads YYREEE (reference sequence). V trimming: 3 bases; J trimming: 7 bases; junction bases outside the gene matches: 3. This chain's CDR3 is CASSSDRREKLFF. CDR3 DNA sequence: TGTGCCAGCAGCTCGGACAGGCGTGAAAAACTGTTTTTT.

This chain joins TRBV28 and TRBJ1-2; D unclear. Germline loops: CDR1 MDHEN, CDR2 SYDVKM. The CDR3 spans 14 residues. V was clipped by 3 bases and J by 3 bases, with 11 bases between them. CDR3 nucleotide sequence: TGTGCCAGCAGTTTTCACCAGATCTACTATGGCTACACCTTC. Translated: CASSFHQIYYGYTF.

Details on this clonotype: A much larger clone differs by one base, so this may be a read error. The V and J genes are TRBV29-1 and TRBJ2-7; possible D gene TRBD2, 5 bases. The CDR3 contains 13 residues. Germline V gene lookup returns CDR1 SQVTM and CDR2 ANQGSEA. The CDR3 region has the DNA TGCAGCGTTGGAGGCGGGCGCTCCTACAAGCAGTACTTC. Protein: CSVGGGRSYKQYF.

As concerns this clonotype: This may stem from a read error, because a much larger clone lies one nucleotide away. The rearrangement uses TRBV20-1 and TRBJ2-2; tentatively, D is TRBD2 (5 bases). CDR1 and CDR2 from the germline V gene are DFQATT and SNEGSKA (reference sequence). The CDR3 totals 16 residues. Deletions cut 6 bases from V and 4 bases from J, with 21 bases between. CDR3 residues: CSATRACGTSTGELFF. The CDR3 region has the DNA TGCAGTGCCACTAGAGCCTGCGGAACCTCCACCGGGGAGCTGTTTTTT.

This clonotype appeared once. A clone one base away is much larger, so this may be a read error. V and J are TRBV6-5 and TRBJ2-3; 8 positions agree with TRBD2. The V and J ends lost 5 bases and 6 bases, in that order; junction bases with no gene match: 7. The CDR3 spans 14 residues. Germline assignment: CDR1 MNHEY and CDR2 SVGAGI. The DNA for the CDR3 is TGTGCCAGCAGTGGCGGGGGGCGCTCCGATACGCAGTATTTT. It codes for CASSGGGRSDTQYF.

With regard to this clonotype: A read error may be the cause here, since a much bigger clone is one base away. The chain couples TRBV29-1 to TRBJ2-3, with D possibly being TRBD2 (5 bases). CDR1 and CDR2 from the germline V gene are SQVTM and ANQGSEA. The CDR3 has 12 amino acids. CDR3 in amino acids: CSVAASTDTEYF. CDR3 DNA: TGCAGCGTAGCGGCTAGCACAGATACGGAGTATTTT.

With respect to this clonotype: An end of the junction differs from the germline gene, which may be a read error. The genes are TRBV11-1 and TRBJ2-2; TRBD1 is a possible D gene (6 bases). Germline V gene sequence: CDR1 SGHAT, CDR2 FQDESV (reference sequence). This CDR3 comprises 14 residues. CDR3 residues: CTSRLATGTGELFF. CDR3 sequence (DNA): TGTACCAGCAGATTAGCCACAGGGACCGGGGAGCTGTTTTTT. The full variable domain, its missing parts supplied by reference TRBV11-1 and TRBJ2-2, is EAEVAQSPRYKITEKSQAVAFWCDPISGHATLYWYRQILGQGPELLVQFQDESVVDDSQLPKDRFSAERLKGVDSTLKIQPAELGDSAMYLCTSRLATGTGELFFGEGSRLTVL.

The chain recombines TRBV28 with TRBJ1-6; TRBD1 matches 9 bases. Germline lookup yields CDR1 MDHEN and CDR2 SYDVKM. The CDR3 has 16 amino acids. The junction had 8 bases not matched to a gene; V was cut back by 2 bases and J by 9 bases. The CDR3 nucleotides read TGTGCCAGCAGTTTAGCCGGGACAGGGAATCGTTCACCCCTCCACTTT. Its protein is CASSLAGTGNRSPLHF. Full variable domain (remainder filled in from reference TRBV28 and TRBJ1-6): DVKVTQSSRYLVKRTGEKVFLECVQDMDHENMFWYRQDPGLGLRLIYFSYDVKMKEKGDIPEGYSVSREKKERFSLILESASTNQTSMYLCASSLAGTGNRSPLHFGNGTRLTVT.

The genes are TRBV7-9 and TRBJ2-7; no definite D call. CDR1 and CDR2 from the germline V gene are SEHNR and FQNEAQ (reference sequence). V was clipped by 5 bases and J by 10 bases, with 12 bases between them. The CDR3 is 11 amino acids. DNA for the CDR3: TGTGCCAGCAGCGAAAACACAGATCAGTACTTC. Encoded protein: CASSENTDQYF.

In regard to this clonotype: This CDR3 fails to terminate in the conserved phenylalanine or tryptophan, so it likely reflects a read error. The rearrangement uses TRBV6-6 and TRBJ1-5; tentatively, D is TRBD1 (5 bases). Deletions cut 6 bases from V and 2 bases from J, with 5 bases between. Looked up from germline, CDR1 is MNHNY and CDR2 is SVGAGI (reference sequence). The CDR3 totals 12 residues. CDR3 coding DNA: TGTGCCAGCAGGACAGGCAATCAGCCCCAGCATTAT. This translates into CASRTGNQPQHY.

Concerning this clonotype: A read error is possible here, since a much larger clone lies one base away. DNA of the CDR3: TGCGCCAGCAGCTTAGTAGCGGGGGCCAATGAGCAGTTCTTC. This codes for CASSLVAGANEQFF. The chain combines TRBV5-1 with TRBJ2-1; 9 nucleotides match TRBD2. V shed 2 bases and J 6 bases; nucleotides not matched to a gene: 3. CDR3 length equals 14 residues. CDR1 and CDR2 (germline): SGHRS, YFSETQ.

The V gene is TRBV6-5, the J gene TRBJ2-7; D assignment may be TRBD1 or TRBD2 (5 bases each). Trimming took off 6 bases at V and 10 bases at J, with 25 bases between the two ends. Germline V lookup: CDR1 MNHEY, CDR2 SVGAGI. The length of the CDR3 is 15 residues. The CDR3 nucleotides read TGTGCCAGCAGGAGATCCGGGACCGCGGCGGGCGATCAGTACTTC. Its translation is CASRRSGTAAGDQYF.